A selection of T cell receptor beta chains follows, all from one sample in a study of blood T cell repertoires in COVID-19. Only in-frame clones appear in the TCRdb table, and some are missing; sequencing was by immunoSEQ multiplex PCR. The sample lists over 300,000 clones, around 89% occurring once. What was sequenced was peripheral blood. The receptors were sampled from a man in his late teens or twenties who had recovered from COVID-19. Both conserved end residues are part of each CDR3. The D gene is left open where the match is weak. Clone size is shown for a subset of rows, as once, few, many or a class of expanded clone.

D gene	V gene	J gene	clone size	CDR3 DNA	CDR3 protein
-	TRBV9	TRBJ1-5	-	TGTGCCAGCAGCGTAGGAGGATTTTATAGCAATCAGCCCCAGCATTTT	CASSVGGFYSNQPQHF
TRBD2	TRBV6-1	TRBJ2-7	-	TGTGCCAGCAGTGAAGTCCGAGGGACTAGCGGGAGGTTCCCGTCCTACGAGCAGTACTTC	CASSEVRGTSGRFPSYEQYF
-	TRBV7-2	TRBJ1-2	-	TGTGCCAGCAGCTTAGGGCTTCCGAACTATGGCTACACCTTC	CASSLGLPNYGYTF
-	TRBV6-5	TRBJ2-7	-	TGTGCCAGCAGTTACTCGTCAGGGGCGGTGCAGTACTTC	CASSYSSGAVQYF
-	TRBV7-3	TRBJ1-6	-	TGTGCCAGCAGCTTAAACCGGCAGGGTAATTCACCCCTCCACTTT	CASSLNRQGNSPLHF
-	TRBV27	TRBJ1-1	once	TGTGCCAGCAGCTCTTATTTGTTCACTGAAGCTTTCTTT	CASSSYLFTEAFF
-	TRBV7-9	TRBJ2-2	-	TGTGCCAGCCCCAGGGGCCCTAACACCGGGGAGCTGTTTTTT	CASPRGPNTGELFF
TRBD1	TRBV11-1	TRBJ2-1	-	TGTGCCAGCAGCAGTAGCCGGGACAGGGTCTATGAGCAGTTCTTC	CASSSSRDRVYEQFF
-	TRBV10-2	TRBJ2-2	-	TGCGCCAGCAGGGGAGAACGCACCGGGGAGCTGTTTTTT	CASRGERTGELFF
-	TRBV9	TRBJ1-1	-	TGTGCCAGCAGCGTAGGGGTAGAGGACACTGAAGCTTTCTTT	CASSVGVEDTEAFF
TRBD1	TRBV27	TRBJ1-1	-	TGTGCCAGCAGTTTTGTACAGGGGGTAATCACTGAAGCTTTCTTT	CASSFVQGVITEAFF
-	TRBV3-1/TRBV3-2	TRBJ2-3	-	TGTGCCAGCAGCCAGCTGGGAGAGAACACAGATACGCAGTATTTT	CASSQLGENTDTQYF
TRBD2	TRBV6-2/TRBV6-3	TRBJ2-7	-	TGTGCCAGCAGTTTCGATACTAGCGGGGGCATCACCTACGAGCAGTACTTC	CASSFDTSGGITYEQYF
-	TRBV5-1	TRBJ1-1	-	TGCGCCAGCAGCTTGGCCCCGAGGCAGTCACACACTGAAGCTTTCTTT	CASSLAPRQSHTEAFF
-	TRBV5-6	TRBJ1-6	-	TGTGCCAGCAGCTTAGGCAGCGGTCGGGCCCTCCACTTT	CASSLGSGRALHF
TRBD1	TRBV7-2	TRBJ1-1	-	TGTGCCAGCAGCTTAGCAAGGACAGGGCGGACTGAAGCTTTCTTT	CASSLARTGRTEAFF
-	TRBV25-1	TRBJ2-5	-	TGTGCCAGCAGCCTTGGGATTCAGGGGGGTCAAGAGACCCAGTACTTC	CASSLGIQGGQETQYF
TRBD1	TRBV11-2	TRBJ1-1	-	TGTGCCAGCAGCTGGGACAGGGGGAAAACTGAAGCTTTCTTT	CASSWDRGKTEAFF
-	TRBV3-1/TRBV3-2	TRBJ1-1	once	TGTGCCAGCAGCCAAGAGGGGTTAAAGGGGGAGGCTTTCTTT	CASSQEGLKGEAFF
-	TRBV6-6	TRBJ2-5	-	TGTGCCAGCAGTCCCGTTCCCCCCGGGACAACCGGGCAAGAGACCCAGTACTTC	CASSPVPPGTTGQETQYF
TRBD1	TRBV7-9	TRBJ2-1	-	TGTGCCAGCAGGGGACAGGGGGCCAACAATGAGCAGTTCTTC	CASRGQGANNEQFF
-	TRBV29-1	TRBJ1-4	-	TGCAGCGTTACCCGGGGGGAGAGGGAAAAACTGTTTTTT	CSVTRGEREKLFF
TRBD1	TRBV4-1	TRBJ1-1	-	TGCGCCAGCAGCCAGAGACAGGGTGGAACTGAAGCTTTCTTT	CASSQRQGGTEAFF